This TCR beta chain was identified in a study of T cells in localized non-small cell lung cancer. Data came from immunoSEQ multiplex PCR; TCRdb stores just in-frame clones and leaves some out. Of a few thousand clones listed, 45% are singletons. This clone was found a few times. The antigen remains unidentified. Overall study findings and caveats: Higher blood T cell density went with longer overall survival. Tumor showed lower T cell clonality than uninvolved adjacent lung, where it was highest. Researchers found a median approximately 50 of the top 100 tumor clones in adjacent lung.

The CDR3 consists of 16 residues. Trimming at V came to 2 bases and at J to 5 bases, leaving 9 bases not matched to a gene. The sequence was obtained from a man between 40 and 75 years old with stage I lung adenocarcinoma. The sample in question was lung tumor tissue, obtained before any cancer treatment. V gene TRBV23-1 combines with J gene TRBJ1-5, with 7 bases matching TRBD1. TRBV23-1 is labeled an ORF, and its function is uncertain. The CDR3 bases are TGCGCCAGCAGTCAAAATACAGGGGATCCGCATCAGCCCCAGCATTTT. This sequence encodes CASSQNTGDPHQPQHF.